The 10 T cell receptor beta chains presented below share a single source sample, sequenced in a study of identical twins. TCRdb used MiXCR to reprocess the 5' RACE reads, holding one entry per CDR3 protein. The table lists around 100,000 distinct CDR3 sequences, 5.9% of them singletons. The sample comprised memory T cells sorted from blood. The receptors originated from a woman aged 50 to 65 in good health.

In this sample, this clonotype is medium-sized. This chain uses TRBV5-1 with TRBJ2-3; possibly TRBD2 for D (6 bases). CDR1 is SGHRS, CDR2 YFSETQ, per germline. The V gene lost 4 bases and the J gene lost 5 bases, with 8 bases spanning the gap. The CDR3 sequence is 12 residues long. CDR3 in DNA: TGCGCCAGCAGCCCGGAGGGAGATACGCAGTATTTT. Translated: CASSPEGDTQYF. Combining the CDR3 with reference TRBV5-1 and TRBJ2-3 gives the whole variable domain KAGVTQTPRYLIKTRGQQVTLSCSPISGHRSVSWYQQTPGQGLQFLFEYFSETQRNKGNFPGRFSGRQFSNSRSEMNVSTLELGDSALYLCASSPEGDTQYFGPGTRLTVL.

This clonotype was counted ten times or more. This sequence joins TRBV4-1 and TRBJ2-1; tentatively, D is TRBD1 (5 bases). Germline values: CDR1 MGHRA, CDR2 YSYEKL. V was shortened by 2 bases and J by 8 bases, with 10 bases between the two germline ends. CDR3 length: 13 residues. The CDR3 DNA follows: TGCGCCAGCAGCCAAAACCTAGGGGATGAGCAGTTCTTC. Translation: CASSQNLGDEQFF.

This clonotype was recorded many times. The V gene is TRBV13, the J gene TRBJ1-6; D gene uncertain. Trimming took off 3 bases at V and 8 bases at J, with 5 bases between the two ends. The CDR3 sequence is 12 residues long. Germline CDR1 PRHDT, CDR2 FYEKMQ (reference sequence). The CDR3 nucleotides are TGTGCCAGCAGCTTCAACTATTCACCCCTCCACTTT. It encodes CASSFNYSPLHF.

The chain's CDR3 is CASSLTPTNEKLFF. Written as DNA, the CDR3 is TGCGCCAGCAGCCTGACACCAACTAATGAAAAACTGTTTTTT. The chain couples TRBV5-1 to TRBJ1-4; D not resolved. Germline lookup yields CDR1 SGHRS and CDR2 YFSETQ. The germline V and J ends were trimmed by 4 bases and 0 bases, with 7 bases remaining between them. The CDR3 totals 14 residues.

This clonotype was seen many times. The chain recombines TRBV27 with TRBJ2-1; TRBD2 agrees at 12 bases. The CDR3 is 15 amino acids. Germline loops: CDR1 MNHEY, CDR2 SMNVEV (reference sequence). With V trimmed by 6 bases and J by 8 bases, 8 bases remained unmatched. The DNA for the CDR3 is TGTGCCAGCAGCCCGACTAGCGGGAGAGTCTATGAGCAGTTCTTC. Protein sequence: CASSPTSGRVYEQFF.

This chain connects TRBV7-9 to TRBJ1-2; D ambiguous. CDR3 length: 15 residues. Trimming stripped 2 bases from V and 1 base from J, with 11 bases between. Germline lookup yields CDR1 SEHNR and CDR2 FQNEAQ (reference sequence). The CDR3, as DNA: TGTGCCAGCAGCTTACCTCAGGATTTTAACTATGGCTACACCTTC. Encoded protein: CASSLPQDFNYGYTF.

This clonotype was detected ten times or more. The chain employs TRBV4-1 and TRBJ1-1, with D perhaps matching TRBD1 (5 bases). The germline V and J ends were trimmed by 0 bases and 11 bases, with 13 bases remaining between them. In germline, CDR1 is MGHRA, CDR2 YSYEKL. CDR3 size: 13 residues. CDR3 region: CASSQEGRFGAFF. In DNA form, the CDR3 reads TGCGCCAGCAGCCAAGAGGGGCGCTTTGGGGCTTTCTTT.

This clonotype was found many times. The CDR3 spells CASSLRPATNEKLFF. Here the CDR3 DNA reads TGCGCCAGCAGCTTGCGCCCCGCAACTAATGAAAAACTGTTTTTT. This chain links TRBV5-1 with TRBJ1-4; D is undetermined. Germline V gene lookup returns CDR1 SGHRS and CDR2 YFSETQ. V lost 1 base and J lost 0, with 7 bases in between. CDR3 length equals 15 residues.

This clonotype has a handful of counts. This chain connects TRBV5-1 to TRBJ2-2; D not certain. Trimming took off 5 bases at V and 0 bases at J, with 11 bases between the two ends. This CDR3 is built from 15 residues. Germline V gives CDR1 SGHRS, CDR2 YFSETQ. In DNA, the CDR3 is TGCGCCAGCAGTTCGGCAGCCACGAACACCGGGGAGCTGTTTTTT. It is translated as CASSSAATNTGELFF. The variable domain in full, with the rest retrieved from reference TRBV5-1 and TRBJ2-2, is KAGVTQTPRYLIKTRGQQVTLSCSPISGHRSVSWYQQTPGQGLQFLFEYFSETQRNKGNFPGRFSGRQFSNSRSEMNVSTLELGDSALYLCASSSAATNTGELFFGEGSRLTVL.

This clonotype has a single count. A much larger clone lies a single base off, so this may be a read error. V usage is TRBV20-1 and J usage is TRBJ1-5, with a possible D match to TRBD1 (5 bases). The germline V gene has CDR1 DFQATT and CDR2 SNEGSKA (reference sequence). This CDR3 has 17 amino acids. The CDR3 DNA reads TGCAGTGCTACCCGGGACGGTGGGTTGGGTAGCATTCAGCCCCAGCATTTT. Encoded protein: CSATRDGGLGSIQPQHF.